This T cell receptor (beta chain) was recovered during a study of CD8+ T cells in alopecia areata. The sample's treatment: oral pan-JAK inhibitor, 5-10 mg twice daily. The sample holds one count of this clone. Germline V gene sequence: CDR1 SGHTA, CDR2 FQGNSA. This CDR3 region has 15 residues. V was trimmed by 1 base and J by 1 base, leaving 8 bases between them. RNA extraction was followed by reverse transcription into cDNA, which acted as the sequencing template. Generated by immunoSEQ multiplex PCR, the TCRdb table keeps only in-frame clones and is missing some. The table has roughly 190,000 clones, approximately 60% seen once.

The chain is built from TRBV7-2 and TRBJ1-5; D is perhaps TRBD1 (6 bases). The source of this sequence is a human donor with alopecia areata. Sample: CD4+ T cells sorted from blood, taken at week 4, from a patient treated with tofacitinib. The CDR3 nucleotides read TGTGCCAGCAGCTTAGAGGGGGAAAGCAATCAGCCCCAGCATTTT. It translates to CASSLEGESNQPQHF.